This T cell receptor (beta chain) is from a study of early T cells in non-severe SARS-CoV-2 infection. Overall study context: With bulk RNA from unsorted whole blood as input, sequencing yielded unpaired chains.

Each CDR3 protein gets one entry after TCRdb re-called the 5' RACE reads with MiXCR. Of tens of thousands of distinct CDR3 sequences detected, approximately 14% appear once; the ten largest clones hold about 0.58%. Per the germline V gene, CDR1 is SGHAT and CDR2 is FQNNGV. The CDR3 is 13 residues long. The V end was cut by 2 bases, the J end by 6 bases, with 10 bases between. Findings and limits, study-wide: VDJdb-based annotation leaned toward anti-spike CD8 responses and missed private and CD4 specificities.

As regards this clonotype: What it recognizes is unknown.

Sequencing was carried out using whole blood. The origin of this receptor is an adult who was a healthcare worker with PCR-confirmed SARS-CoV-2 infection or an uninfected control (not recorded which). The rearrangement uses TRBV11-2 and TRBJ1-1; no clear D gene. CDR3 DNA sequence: TGTGCCAGCAGCTTATACAGAACCTCTGAAGCTTTCTTT. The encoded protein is CASSLYRTSEAFF.